These 12 T cell receptor beta chains came from one sample sequenced in a study of blood T cell repertoires in COVID-19. Only in-frame clones appear in the TCRdb table, and some are missing; sequencing was by immunoSEQ multiplex PCR. The data contain about 410,000 clones, nearly 90% of them singletons. The sequencing input was PBMCs or T cells enriched from blood (not recorded which). The receptors were gathered from a woman in her twenties or thirties who had recovered from COVID-19.

The chain joins TRBV6-6 to TRBJ2-2; 7 bases are a match to TRBD2. Trimming took 6 bases from V and 5 from J; bases not matched to a gene: 9. CDR1 MNHNY and CDR2 SVGAGI come from the germline V gene (reference sequence). This CDR3 has 15 amino acids. The CDR3 DNA sequence: TGTGCCAGCAGAGCACTAGCGATTGGGACCGGGGAGCTGTTTTTT. Amino acid sequence: CASRALAIGTGELFF.

There are a few counts of this clone. The CDR3: CASSFQEDRGVPQHF. The CDR3 DNA reads as TGTGCCAGCAGCTTTCAGGAGGACAGGGGTGTTCCCCAGCATTTT. The rearrangement links TRBV7-8 to TRBJ1-5, with 9 bases aligning to TRBD1. Germline V CDR1 and CDR2: SGHVS, FQNEAQ. With 3 bases clipped from V and 10 bases from J, the junction kept 10 bases outside the gene matches. CDR3 length: 15 amino acids.

The chain joins TRBV20-1 to TRBJ1-5; tentative D call: TRBD1 (5 bases). CDR1 and CDR2 (germline): DFQATT, SNEGSKA (reference sequence). This CDR3 has 13 amino acids. The V and J ends lost 3 bases and 7 bases respectively, with 13 bases between them. CDR3 amino acids: CSASAGVAQPQHF. The DNA for the CDR3 is TGCAGTGCTAGTGCGGGGGTAGCGCAGCCCCAGCATTTT.

The chain recombines TRBV6-2 or TRBV6-3 with TRBJ2-3; D perhaps matches TRBD2 (5 bases). Deletions cut 4 bases from V and 2 bases from J, with 10 bases between. This CDR3 contains 14 residues. In germline, CDR1 is MNHEY, CDR2 SVGEGT. DNA of the CDR3: TGTGCCAGCAGTTCCGCCGGGGACACAGATACGCAGTATTTT. Protein product: CASSSAGDTDTQYF.

For the CDR3, the DNA is TGTGCCAGCAGCTTAATCATCGGGGGATCCCAAGAGACCCAGTACTTC. This sequence encodes CASSLIIGGSQETQYF. The V and J genes are TRBV7-9 and TRBJ2-5, with a possible D match to TRBD2 (6 bases). Per germline, CDR1 SEHNR and CDR2 FQNEAQ (reference sequence). This CDR3 contains 16 residues. Trimming shortened V by 2 bases and J by 1 base, and 14 bases separated the two germline ends.

V and J are TRBV4-1 and TRBJ2-1, with TRBD1 matching over 7 bases. V trimming: 3 bases; J trimming: 6 bases; junction bases outside the gene matches: 14. The CDR3 totals 17 residues. The germline V gene encodes CDR1 MGHRA and CDR2 YSYEKL. CDR3 sequence: CASSQGRQGRFINEQFF. The CDR3 region has the DNA TGCGCCAGCAGCCAGGGGCGACAGGGTCGGTTTATCAATGAGCAGTTCTTC.

This CDR3 is CASSPLAGTVGLGTDTQYF. CDR3 in DNA: TGTGCCAGCAGTCCGTTAGCGGGGACAGTGGGTCTCGGCACAGATACGCAGTATTTT. This rearrangement joins TRBV28 to TRBJ2-3; maybe TRBD2 (8 bases). Per the germline V gene, CDR1 is MDHEN and CDR2 is SYDVKM. V dropped 5 bases and J dropped 1 base, with 25 bases sitting between them. The CDR3 runs to 19 residues.

The CDR3: CASSVMPGTYTEAFF. The CDR3 DNA is TGTGCCAGCAGCGTAATGCCGGGGACTTACACTGAAGCTTTCTTT. The V and J genes are TRBV9 and TRBJ1-1; a possible D gene is TRBD1 (5 bases). The V gene's germline CDR1 is SGDLS and CDR2 YYNGEE. The CDR3 totals 15 residues. The V end was cut by 1 base, the J end by 3 bases, with 13 bases between.

The chain is built from TRBV9 and TRBJ1-6; D unresolved. The CDR3 contains 15 residues. Germline V gene sequence: CDR1 SGDLS, CDR2 YYNGEE. V gave up 3 bases and J gave up 6 bases, with 13 bases separating them. CDR3 coding DNA: TGTGCCAGCAGCGGAGGGTTGTCCGGTAATTCACCCCTCCACTTT. Its protein is CASSGGLSGNSPLHF.

Of note for this clone: The sample holds other DNA sequences that translate to the same CDR3. The rearrangement joins TRBV4-1 to TRBJ1-1; D might be TRBD1 (6 bases). This CDR3 region has 14 residues. Between the trimmed V and J ends, which lost 6 bases and 5 bases, there was a span of 16 bases. Germline loops: CDR1 MGHRA, CDR2 YSYEKL. The CDR3: CASSHSQGLTEAFF. CDR3 nucleotides: TGCGCCAGCAGTCACAGTCAGGGGTTGACTGAAGCTTTCTTT.

This clone was recorded once. This chain connects TRBV28 to TRBJ2-2; 9 bases fit TRBD1. The germline CDR1 and CDR2 sequences are MDHEN and SYDVKM. The trim removed 5 bases at V and 3 bases at J, leaving 4 bases unmatched. CDR3 length: 15 amino acids. CDR3 DNA sequence: TGTGCCAGCAGTCCCGGGACAGGGTACACCGGGGAGCTGTTTTTT. Its protein product is CASSPGTGYTGELFF.

The rearrangement uses TRBV5-1 and TRBJ2-7; 8 bases map to TRBD1. The CDR3 sequence is 14 residues long. Trimming cost V 4 bases and J 4 bases; bases outside gene matches: 7. Germline lookup yields CDR1 SGHRS and CDR2 YFSETQ. The CDR3 protein is CASSPTGVLYEQYF. CDR3 nucleotide sequence: TGCGCCAGCAGCCCGACAGGGGTATTATACGAGCAGTACTTC.